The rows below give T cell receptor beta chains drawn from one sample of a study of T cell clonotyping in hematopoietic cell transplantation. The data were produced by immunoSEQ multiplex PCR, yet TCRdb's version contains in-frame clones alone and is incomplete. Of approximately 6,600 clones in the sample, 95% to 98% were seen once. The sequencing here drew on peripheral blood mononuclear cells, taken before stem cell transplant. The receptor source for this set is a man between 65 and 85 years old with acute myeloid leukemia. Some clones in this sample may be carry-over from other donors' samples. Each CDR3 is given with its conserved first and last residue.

CDR3 protein: CASSRDSNEGNTIYF
J gene: TRBJ1-3
V gene: TRBV11-3

CDR3 protein: CSVEEGQGGQPQHF
J gene: TRBJ1-5
V gene: TRBV29-1

CDR3 protein: CASSPDREGNQPQHF
J gene: TRBJ1-5
V gene: TRBV6-4

CDR3 protein: CASSKGPGYEQYF
J gene: TRBJ2-7
V gene: TRBV10-2

CDR3 protein: CASSAVLAGQTDTQYF
J gene: TRBJ2-3
V gene: TRBV9

CDR3 protein: CASSEEGVNYGYTF
J gene: TRBJ1-2
V gene: TRBV6-4

CDR3 protein: CASSEGQFYEQYF
J gene: TRBJ2-7
V gene: TRBV2

CDR3 protein: CASSSQDANTGELFF
J gene: TRBJ2-2
V gene: TRBV5-4

CDR3 protein: CASSLSTSGYNEQFF
J gene: TRBJ2-1
V gene: TRBV5-4

CDR3 protein: CASGRVLDEKLFF
J gene: TRBJ1-4
V gene: TRBV10-2

CDR3 protein: CASSIRGGEQFF
J gene: TRBJ2-1
V gene: TRBV19

CDR3 protein: CASSMGQVQETQYF
J gene: TRBJ2-5
V gene: TRBV7-9

CDR3 protein: CASSLPGFYEQYF
J gene: TRBJ2-7
V gene: TRBV11-2

CDR3 protein: CASSVRDGGKTGELFF
J gene: TRBJ2-2
V gene: TRBV6-6

CDR3 protein: CASRRAGGVGSPLHF
J gene: TRBJ1-6
V gene: TRBV27

CDR3 protein: CASGDQPQHF
J gene: TRBJ1-5
V gene: TRBV28

CDR3 protein: CASSSGDWGGNEQFF
J gene: TRBJ2-1
V gene: TRBV5-1

CDR3 protein: CASSLGTGGFNSPLHF
J gene: TRBJ1-6
V gene: TRBV5-4

CDR3 protein: CASSGQGADYSEAFF
J gene: TRBJ1-1
V gene: TRBV7-2

CDR3 protein: CASRGGQTYEQYF
J gene: TRBJ2-7
V gene: TRBV6-1

CDR3 protein: CASSSNVREGPYEQYF
J gene: TRBJ2-7
V gene: TRBV7-6

CDR3 protein: CASRQDGSGGRTQYF
J gene: TRBJ2-5
V gene: TRBV28

CDR3 protein: CASSFQGADTEAFF
J gene: TRBJ1-1
V gene: TRBV7-2

CDR3 protein: CSVEPAGRPEVAFF
J gene: TRBJ1-1
V gene: TRBV29-1

CDR3 protein: CAINWDNSYEQYF
J gene: TRBJ2-7
V gene: TRBV10-3